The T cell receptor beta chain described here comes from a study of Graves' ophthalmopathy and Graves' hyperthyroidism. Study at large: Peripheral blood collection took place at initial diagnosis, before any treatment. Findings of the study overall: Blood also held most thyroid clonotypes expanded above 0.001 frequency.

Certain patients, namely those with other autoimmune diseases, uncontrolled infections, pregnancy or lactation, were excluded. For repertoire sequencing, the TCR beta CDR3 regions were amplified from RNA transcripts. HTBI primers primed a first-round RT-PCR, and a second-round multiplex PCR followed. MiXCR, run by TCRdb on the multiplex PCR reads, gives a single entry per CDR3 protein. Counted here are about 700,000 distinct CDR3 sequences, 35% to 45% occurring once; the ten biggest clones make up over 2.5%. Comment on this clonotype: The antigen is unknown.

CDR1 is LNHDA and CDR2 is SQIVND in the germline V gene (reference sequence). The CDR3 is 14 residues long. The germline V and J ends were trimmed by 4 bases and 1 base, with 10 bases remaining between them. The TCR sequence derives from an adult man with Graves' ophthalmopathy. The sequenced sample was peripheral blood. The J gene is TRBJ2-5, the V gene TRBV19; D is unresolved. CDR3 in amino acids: CASSKGRIQETQYF. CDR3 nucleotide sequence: TGTGCCAGTAGTAAGGGCAGAATCCAAGAGACCCAGTACTTC.